The source of this T cell receptor beta chain is a study of post-analysis software for immune sequencing data. In regard to this clonotype: Its antigen remains unidentified.

Prepared TCR beta cDNA libraries contained unique molecular identifiers. Each batch of about 0.85 to 10 million T cells produced roughly 500,000 cDNA molecules. TCRdb re-called the PCR reads with MiXCR, one entry per CDR3 protein. Here the sample spans around 180,000 distinct CDR3 sequences, approximately 28% being singletons. This CDR3 is built from 16 residues. The germline V and J ends were trimmed by 4 bases and 0 bases, with 13 bases remaining between them. The germline CDR1 and CDR2 sequences are MGHRA and YSYEKL. General study results and limits: Strong same-batch co-clustering of samples appeared with F measure clustering. Roughly five TRBV segments appeared more often in patients than in controls, and TRBV5-6, TRBV5-1 and TRBV20-1 were among these. Comparison with controls showed significantly lower normalized Chao1 diversity in multiple sclerosis patients.

The sample consisted of blood. The rearrangement uses TRBV4-1 and TRBJ2-4; D is ambiguous. The clonotype originates from a girl aged 10 to 17 with multiple sclerosis. The CDR3: CASSREDEIAKNIQYF. The CDR3 DNA is TGCGCCAGCAGCCGCGAAGACGAAATAGCCAAAAACATTCAGTACTTC.